This T cell receptor (beta chain) derives from a study of T cell responses to AZD1222 COVID-19 vaccine. Overall study findings and caveats: Spike as a whole was targeted by vaccine-associated CD4 TCRs, dominant at 160-218 and 743-854. Donors were largely white British and mainly female; clonal diversity was possibly underestimated. Only a handful of AZD1222 recipients tested seropositive at baseline.

Germline CDR1 is MGHDK and CDR2 is SYGVNS. V lost 7 bases, J lost 3 bases, and 10 bases lay in between. The CDR3 spans 13 residues. On this clone: Its antigen is unidentified.

The assay was immunoSEQ multiplex PCR, and TCRdb's table has in-frame clones only and misses some. The sample consists of more than 150,000 clones, approximately 92% of them appearing once. Sequences were derived from peripheral blood, sampled on day 0 of AZD1222 vaccination. The chain recombines TRBV25-1 with TRBJ1-3; D is undetermined. This sequence originates from an adult in good health. The CDR3 spells CASTGLVGNTIYF. CDR3 in DNA: TGTGCCAGCACGGGGTTAGTTGGAAACACCATATATTTT.